A single sample gave rise to the 8 T cell receptor beta chains below, sequenced in a study of T cell responses to AZD1222 COVID-19 vaccine. TCRdb keeps only in-frame clones here, not all; method: immunoSEQ multiplex PCR. The sample carries some 150,000 clones, roughly 85% recorded once. The sample was peripheral blood, taken on day 0 of AZD1222 vaccination. The receptors originated from an adult in good health.

The rearrangement uses TRBV19 and TRBJ2-2; 7 positions match TRBD1. The V segment lost 2 bases and the J segment 3 bases; nucleotides outside the gene matches: 3. CDR3 size: 15 residues. Looked up from germline, CDR1 is LNHDA and CDR2 is SQIVND (reference sequence). This chain's CDR3 is CASSISGGHTGELFF. CDR3 nucleotides: TGTGCCAGTAGTATATCAGGGGGACACACCGGGGAGCTGTTTTTT. Looking up the rest from reference TRBV19 and TRBJ2-2 gives the full variable domain: DGGITQSPKYLFRKEGQNVTLSCEQNLNHDAMYWYRQDPGQGLRLIYYSQIVNDFQKGDIAEGYSVSREKKESFPLTVTSAQKNPTAFYLCASSISGGHTGELFFGEGSRLTVL.

The V gene is TRBV13, the J gene TRBJ2-7, with 9 bases that match TRBD1. V gave up 2 bases and J gave up 6 bases; unmatched junction bases: 8. Germline values: CDR1 PRHDT, CDR2 FYEKMQ (reference sequence). CDR3 length equals 15 residues. CDR3 amino acids: CASSLNGQGFIEQYF. The CDR3, as DNA: TGTGCCAGCAGCTTAAACGGACAGGGGTTCATCGAGCAGTACTTC.

V and J are TRBV27 and TRBJ1-6, with D unclear. This CDR3 comprises 15 residues. Trimming left V 0 bases short and J 6 bases short, with 9 bases between. The germline gives CDR1 MNHEY, CDR2 SMNVEV (reference sequence). CDR3 region: CASSLSGRSNSPLHF. The CDR3 DNA reads TGTGCCAGCAGTTTATCAGGGCGGAGTAATTCACCCCTCCACTTT.

This chain uses TRBV29-1 with TRBJ1-2; D is possibly TRBD1 (6 bases). Trimming took 7 bases from V and 3 from J, leaving 18 bases between them. This CDR3 has 14 residues. The V gene's germline CDR1 is SQVTM and CDR2 ANQGSEA. CDR3 DNA: TGCAGCGCTGACTACAGGGTGAGGGACTATGGCTACACCTTC. It is translated as CSADYRVRDYGYTF.

This chain connects TRBV15 to TRBJ2-1; D is perhaps TRBD2 (5 bases). The CDR3 has 15 amino acids. Germline lookup yields CDR1 LNHNV and CDR2 YYDKDF (reference sequence). Trimming took 1 base from V and 0 from J, leaving 7 bases between them. CDR3 DNA: TGTGCCACCAGCAGAGCGGGGAACTCCTACAATGAGCAGTTCTTC. Translating gives CATSRAGNSYNEQFF. The whole variable domain, remainder taken from reference TRBV15 and TRBJ2-1, is DAMVIQNPRYQVTQFGKPVTLSCSQTLNHNVMYWYQQKSSQAPKLLFHYYDKDFNNEADTPDNFQSRRPNTSFCFLDIRSPGLGDTAMYLCATSRAGNSYNEQFFGPGTRLTVL.

The chain carries TRBV28 and TRBJ1-2; D is possibly TRBD1 (5 bases). V dropped 10 bases and J dropped 2 bases, with 17 bases sitting between them. From germline, CDR1 is MDHEN and CDR2 SYDVKM. The CDR3 is made up of 14 amino acids. The CDR3 region has the DNA TGTGCCATCCGGGCGCCCGGGGCAAACTATGGCTACACCTTC. It translates to CAIRAPGANYGYTF.

The chain joins TRBV27 to TRBJ1-6; D gene ambiguous. V lost 9 bases to trimming and J lost 9 bases, with 15 bases between them. The V gene's germline CDR1 is MNHEY and CDR2 SMNVEV (reference sequence). CDR3 length: 13 residues. CDR3 coding DNA: TGTGCCAGTCGGGAAGGGTTGACTTCACCCCTCCACTTT. The encoded protein is CASREGLTSPLHF.

The genes are TRBV6-5 and TRBJ2-7, with unresolved D. CDR3 length: 11 residues. CDR1 is MNHEY, CDR2 SVGAGI, per germline. V was trimmed by 5 bases and J by 3 bases, leaving 5 bases between them. CDR3 region: CASSTVYEQYF. The CDR3 nucleotides read TGTGCCAGCAGTACAGTCTACGAGCAGTACTTC.